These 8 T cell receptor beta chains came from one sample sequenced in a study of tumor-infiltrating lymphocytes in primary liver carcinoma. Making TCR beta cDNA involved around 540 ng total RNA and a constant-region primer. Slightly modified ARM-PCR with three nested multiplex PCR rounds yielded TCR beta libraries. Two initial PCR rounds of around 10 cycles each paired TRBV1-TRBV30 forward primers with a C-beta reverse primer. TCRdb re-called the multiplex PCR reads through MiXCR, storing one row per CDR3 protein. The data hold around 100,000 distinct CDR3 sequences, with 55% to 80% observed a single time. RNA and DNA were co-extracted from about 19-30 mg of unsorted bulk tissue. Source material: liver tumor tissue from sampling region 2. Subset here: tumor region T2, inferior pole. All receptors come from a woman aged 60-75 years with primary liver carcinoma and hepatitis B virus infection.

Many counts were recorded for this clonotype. CDR3 sequence: CASSLTGVGGNQPQHF. CDR3 nucleotide sequence: TGTGCCAGCAGTTTGACGGGGGTGGGAGGGAATCAGCCCCAGCATTTT. The chain employs TRBV12-3 or TRBV12-4 and TRBJ1-5; a weak D match, TRBD1 (5 bases). V was shortened by 3 bases and J by 4 bases, with 16 bases between the two germline ends. CDR3 length: 16 residues.

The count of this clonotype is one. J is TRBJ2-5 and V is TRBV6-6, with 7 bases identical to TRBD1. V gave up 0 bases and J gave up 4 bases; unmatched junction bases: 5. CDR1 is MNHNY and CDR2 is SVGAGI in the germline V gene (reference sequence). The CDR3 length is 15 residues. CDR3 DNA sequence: TGTGCCAGCAGTTACTCGCAGTCAGGGGGAGAGACCCAGTACTTC. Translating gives CASSYSQSGGETQYF.

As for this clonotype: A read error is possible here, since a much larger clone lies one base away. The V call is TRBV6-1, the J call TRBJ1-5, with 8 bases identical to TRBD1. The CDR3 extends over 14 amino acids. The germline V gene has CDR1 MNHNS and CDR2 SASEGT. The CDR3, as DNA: TGTGCCGGCAGTCGGACAGGGTGGGATCAGCCCCAGCATTTT. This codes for CAGSRTGWDQPQHF.

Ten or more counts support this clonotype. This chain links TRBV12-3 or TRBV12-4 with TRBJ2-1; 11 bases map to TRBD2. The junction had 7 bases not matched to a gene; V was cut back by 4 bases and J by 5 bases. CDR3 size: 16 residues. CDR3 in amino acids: CASSSRLAGPNNEQFF. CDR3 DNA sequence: TGTGCCAGCAGTTCCAGACTAGCGGGACCAAACAATGAGCAGTTCTTC.

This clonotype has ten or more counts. The CDR3 bases are TGTGCCAGCAGTCTGGTGGGGCTGGAAGAGACCCAGTACTTC. Residues: CASSLVGLEETQYF. The chain has TRBV28 and TRBJ2-5; D is possibly TRBD1 (5 bases). The V and J ends lost 5 bases and 3 bases respectively, with 13 bases between them. The CDR3 contains 14 residues. Germline loops: CDR1 MDHEN, CDR2 SYDVKM.

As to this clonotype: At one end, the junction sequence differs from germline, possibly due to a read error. In DNA form, the CDR3 reads TGCAGTGTGTGGGGGTGGGGGAACACCGAGGAGCTGTTTTTT. It translates to CSVWGWGNTEELFF. V is TRBV29-1 and J is TRBJ2-2, with D possibly called TRBD1 or TRBD2 (5 bases each). CDR1 is SQVTM and CDR2 is ANQGSEA in the germline V gene. The CDR3 runs to 14 residues.

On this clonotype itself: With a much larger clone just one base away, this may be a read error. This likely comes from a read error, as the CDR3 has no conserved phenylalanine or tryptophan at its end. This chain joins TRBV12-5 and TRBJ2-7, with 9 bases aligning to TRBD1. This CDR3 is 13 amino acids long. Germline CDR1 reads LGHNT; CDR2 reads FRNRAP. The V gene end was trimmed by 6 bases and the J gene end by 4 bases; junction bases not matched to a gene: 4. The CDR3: CASGRDRAYEQYL. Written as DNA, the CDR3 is TGTGCTAGTGGGCGGGACAGGGCGTACGAGCAGTACTTA.

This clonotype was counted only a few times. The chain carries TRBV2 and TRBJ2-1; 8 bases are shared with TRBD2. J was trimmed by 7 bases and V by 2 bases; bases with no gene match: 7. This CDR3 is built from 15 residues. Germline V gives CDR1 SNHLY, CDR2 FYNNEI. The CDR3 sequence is CASSERSGSPNEQFF. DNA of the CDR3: TGTGCCAGCAGTGAAAGGAGCGGGAGCCCAAATGAGCAGTTCTTC.